The clone carrying this T cell receptor (beta chain) showed up just a few times. TCRdb re-derived calls from the 5' RACE reads in MiXCR, one entry per CDR3 protein. The table lists approximately 570,000 distinct CDR3 sequences, under 20% of them singletons. The data stem from a study of T-cell memory formation after mild COVID-19. The wider study: There were largely donor-specific TCR clusters.

Germline lookup yields CDR1 MNHEY and CDR2 SVGAGI. Trimming left V 5 bases short and J 1 base short, with 15 bases between. The CDR3 sequence is 16 residues long. The chain has TRBV6-5 and TRBJ1-3; D is unresolved. The sequence derives from an adult woman who had mild COVID-19 (a few samples of this study predate the infection). Cell type and time point are not known. Sequenced sample: PBMCs or a T cell subset sorted from them (not recorded which). The CDR3, as DNA: TGTGCCAGCAGTGGCCGGGCACGATATTCTGGAAACACCATATATTTT. Its translation: CASSGRARYSGNTIYF.